The rows below give T cell receptor beta chains drawn from one sample of a study of T cells in Graves' hyperthyroidism and ophthalmopathy. One entry per CDR3 protein, called by TCRdb with MiXCR from the multiplex PCR reads. The sample holds 370,000 or so distinct CDR3 sequences, approximately 15% seen once. Sequenced material: blood. The receptors stem from a woman aged 18-29 years with Graves' hyperthyroidism that later progressed to Graves' ophthalmopathy. CDR3s include the opening cysteine and the closing phenylalanine or tryptophan. A D gene is named only where the DNA matches it firmly. Expanded clones are given a class, and other clones once, few, many or no size at all.

clone_size: NA
v_call: TRBV4-1
j_call: TRBJ2-3
d_call: NA
cdr3_nt: TGCGCCAGCAGCCAAGATCCCCGGGGGAGCACAGATACGCAGTATTTT
cdr3_aa: CASSQDPRGSTDTQYF

clone_size: many
v_call: TRBV20-1
j_call: TRBJ2-1
d_call: NA
cdr3_nt: TGCAGTGCTGTTCCCGGGACGGACTACAATGAGCAGTTCTTC
cdr3_aa: CSAVPGTDYNEQFF

clone_size: NA
v_call: TRBV10-3
j_call: TRBJ2-1
d_call: TRBD2
cdr3_nt: TGTGCCATCAGTGGCCAACTAGCGGGAGGTAGCAATGAGCAGTTCTTC
cdr3_aa: CAISGQLAGGSNEQFF

clone_size: many
v_call: TRBV20-1
j_call: TRBJ2-7
d_call: NA
cdr3_nt: TGCAGTGCTCCCCGGGACAGGGGAATTATTAGCGGGGGCGAGCAGTACTTC
cdr3_aa: CSAPRDRGIISGGEQYF

clone_size: NA
v_call: TRBV12-5
j_call: TRBJ1-5
d_call: NA
cdr3_nt: TGTGCTAGTGGTTTGGATGGGGACGGCAATCAGCCCCAGCATTTT
cdr3_aa: CASGLDGDGNQPQHF

clone_size: many
v_call: TRBV2
j_call: TRBJ2-7
d_call: TRBD2
cdr3_nt: TGTGCCAGCAGTGAAAGACTAGCGGGCCAGTCCTACGAGCAGTACTTC
cdr3_aa: CASSERLAGQSYEQYF

clone_size: many
v_call: TRBV28
j_call: TRBJ2-7
d_call: TRBD1
cdr3_nt: TGTGCCAGCAGCGGGACAGGGGGACCAACCTACGAGCAGTACTTC
cdr3_aa: CASSGTGGPTYEQYF

clone_size: few
v_call: TRBV6-1
j_call: TRBJ1-2
d_call: TRBD1
cdr3_nt: TGTGCCTGCAGTTCGAATACAGGGGACATTTTCTATGGCTACACCTTC
cdr3_aa: CACSSNTGDIFYGYTF

clone_size: many
v_call: TRBV4-1
j_call: TRBJ2-5
d_call: NA
cdr3_nt: TGCGCCAGCAGCCAAGAGGGGCGAGTTGGAGAGACCCAGTACTTC
cdr3_aa: CASSQEGRVGETQYF

clone_size: many
v_call: TRBV3-1
j_call: TRBJ1-1
d_call: NA
cdr3_nt: TGTGCCAGCAGCCAAGATGTAAGCACTGAAGCTTTCTTT
cdr3_aa: CASSQDVSTEAFF

clone_size: many
v_call: TRBV6-2/TRBV6-3
j_call: TRBJ2-7
d_call: NA
cdr3_nt: TGTGCCGCAGCAGGGGCGGACCCCGAAATTCTCTCCTACGAGCAGTACTTC
cdr3_aa: CAAAGADPEILSYEQYF

clone_size: NA
v_call: TRBV10-3
j_call: TRBJ2-4
d_call: NA
cdr3_nt: TGTGCCTCCCAGGGGGGGGACAAAAACATTCAGTACTTC
cdr3_aa: CASQGGDKNIQYF

clone_size: few
v_call: TRBV9
j_call: TRBJ2-2
d_call: NA
cdr3_nt: TGTGCCAGCAGCGTAGATCGCCAAGATCCCGGGGAGCTGTTTTTT
cdr3_aa: CASSVDRQDPGELFF

clone_size: few
v_call: TRBV4-2
j_call: TRBJ2-3
d_call: TRBD2
cdr3_nt: TGTGCCAGCAGCCAAGATCAGGGACGGGGGGCAGATACGCAGTATTTT
cdr3_aa: CASSQDQGRGADTQYF

clone_size: few
v_call: TRBV9
j_call: TRBJ2-7
d_call: TRBD2
cdr3_nt: TGTGCCAGCAGCGCCGGCGGGGGGAAAGACGAGCAGTACTTC
cdr3_aa: CASSAGGGKDEQYF

clone_size: NA
v_call: TRBV9
j_call: TRBJ2-1
d_call: NA
cdr3_nt: TGTGCCAGCAGCGTAGACCCTACCGACAATGAGCAGTTCTTC
cdr3_aa: CASSVDPTDNEQFF

clone_size: many
v_call: TRBV28
j_call: TRBJ2-7
d_call: NA
cdr3_nt: TGTGCCAGCGGGGGGCTACCGGGACAGAGCTACGAGCAGTACTTC
cdr3_aa: CASGGLPGQSYEQYF

clone_size: many
v_call: TRBV7-2
j_call: TRBJ1-5
d_call: NA
cdr3_nt: TGTGCCAGCAGCTTAATCAACGGTGCTCAGCCCCAGCATTTT
cdr3_aa: CASSLINGAQPQHF

clone_size: many
v_call: TRBV20-1
j_call: TRBJ1-2
d_call: NA
cdr3_nt: TGCAGTGCTAGAGAGGTCAAGAACTATGGCTACACCTTC
cdr3_aa: CSAREVKNYGYTF

clone_size: NA
v_call: TRBV19
j_call: TRBJ1-6
d_call: TRBD1
cdr3_nt: TGTGCCAGTAGTATCGTCCCAGGGGGCGGTTCACCCCTCCACTTT
cdr3_aa: CASSIVPGGGSPLHF

clone_size: NA
v_call: TRBV5-4
j_call: TRBJ2-7
d_call: TRBD2
cdr3_nt: TGTGCCAGCAGCACCGTGGGACTAGGGGGTTTTAACGAGCAGTACTTC
cdr3_aa: CASSTVGLGGFNEQYF

clone_size: few
v_call: TRBV24-1
j_call: TRBJ2-7
d_call: NA
cdr3_nt: TGTGCCACCAGTGATTTGATTTCGGATTACTCCTACGAGCAGTACTTC
cdr3_aa: CATSDLISDYSYEQYF

clone_size: many
v_call: TRBV11-1
j_call: TRBJ2-4
d_call: TRBD1
cdr3_nt: TGTGCCAGCGGCGATGGACAGGGGGCGGACATTCAGTACTTC
cdr3_aa: CASGDGQGADIQYF

clone_size: many
v_call: TRBV30
j_call: TRBJ2-1
d_call: NA
cdr3_nt: TGTGCCTGGAGTCCTATGGGAGGAGGACCAAAGTACAATGAGCAGTTCTTC
cdr3_aa: CAWSPMGGGPKYNEQFF

clone_size: few
v_call: TRBV5-5
j_call: TRBJ2-4
d_call: NA
cdr3_nt: TGTGCCAGCAGCCCCCAGGGGGCGGGAGACACTCAGTACTTC
cdr3_aa: CASSPQGAGDTQYF

clone_size: many
v_call: TRBV5-1
j_call: TRBJ2-1
d_call: NA
cdr3_nt: TGCGCCAGCACGTACGGGAGCGCCCACAATGAGCAGTTCTTC
cdr3_aa: CASTYGSAHNEQFF

clone_size: few
v_call: TRBV7-9
j_call: TRBJ2-7
d_call: TRBD1
cdr3_nt: TGTGCCAGCAGCTTAGGGAAAACAGGGGGACGTGAGGAGCAGTACTTC
cdr3_aa: CASSLGKTGGREEQYF

clone_size: NA
v_call: TRBV7-3
j_call: TRBJ2-2
d_call: TRBD2
cdr3_nt: TGTGCCAGCAGCCAGGGACTAGCGGGAGCGGCCGGGGAGCTGTTTTTT
cdr3_aa: CASSQGLAGAAGELFF

clone_size: NA
v_call: TRBV5-1
j_call: TRBJ2-3
d_call: TRBD1
cdr3_nt: TGCGCCAGCAGCCGAAAGACAGGGACCAATAGTGGCACAGATACGCACTATTTT
cdr3_aa: CASSRKTGTNSGTDTHYF

clone_size: many
v_call: TRBV20-1
j_call: TRBJ2-3
d_call: NA
cdr3_nt: TGCAGTGCTAGAACAGTCCGGATGAGCACAGATACGCAGTATTTT
cdr3_aa: CSARTVRMSTDTQYF

clone_size: many
v_call: TRBV2
j_call: TRBJ2-3
d_call: TRBD2
cdr3_nt: TGTGCCAGCAGGCCCACTAGCGGGAGAGTAATTCGGGCAGATACGCAGTATTTT
cdr3_aa: CASRPTSGRVIRADTQYF

clone_size: few
v_call: TRBV19
j_call: TRBJ1-2
d_call: TRBD1
cdr3_nt: TGTGCCAGTAGAAGCGGTTTGGGCAGGGGGCACTATGGCTACACCTTC
cdr3_aa: CASRSGLGRGHYGYTF

clone_size: many
v_call: TRBV20-1
j_call: TRBJ2-3
d_call: TRBD2
cdr3_nt: TGCAGTGCTAGAGATCCCGGGAGGACGCAGTATTTT
cdr3_aa: CSARDPGRTQYF

clone_size: many
v_call: TRBV7-9
j_call: TRBJ2-7
d_call: NA
cdr3_nt: TGTGCCAGCTCCCCCGGACTGCCCTACGAGCAGTACTTC
cdr3_aa: CASSPGLPYEQYF

clone_size: NA
v_call: TRBV4-1
j_call: TRBJ1-1
d_call: NA
cdr3_nt: TGCGCCAGCAGCCAAGATACGGGGCGGACTGAAGCTTTCTTT
cdr3_aa: CASSQDTGRTEAFF

clone_size: many
v_call: TRBV6-2/TRBV6-3
j_call: TRBJ1-1
d_call: TRBD1
cdr3_nt: TGTGCCAGCAGTTACTGGGGGACAGGCACTGAAGCTTTCTTT
cdr3_aa: CASSYWGTGTEAFF

clone_size: many
v_call: TRBV28
j_call: TRBJ2-7
d_call: NA
cdr3_nt: TGTGCCAGCAGTTCGGTGTCCTACGAGCAGTACTTC
cdr3_aa: CASSSVSYEQYF

clone_size: many
v_call: TRBV2
j_call: TRBJ1-1
d_call: NA
cdr3_nt: TGTGCCAGCAGCGCGGTGAGGGAGACTTTCTTT
cdr3_aa: CASSAVRETFF

clone_size: many
v_call: TRBV7-2
j_call: TRBJ2-7
d_call: NA
cdr3_nt: TGTGCCAGCAGCCCAAGCCTGGGGGAGCAGTACTTC
cdr3_aa: CASSPSLGEQYF

clone_size: many
v_call: TRBV12-3/TRBV12-4
j_call: TRBJ1-2
d_call: NA
cdr3_nt: TGTGCCAGCAGCCCCCGGAGCCTAAACTATGGCTACACCTTC
cdr3_aa: CASSPRSLNYGYTF

clone_size: many
v_call: TRBV7-2
j_call: TRBJ1-6
d_call: TRBD1
cdr3_nt: TGTGCCAGCAGCTTTGGGCAGGGGGCTAATTCACCCCTCCACTTT
cdr3_aa: CASSFGQGANSPLHF

clone_size: few
v_call: TRBV11-2
j_call: TRBJ1-2
d_call: NA
cdr3_nt: TGTGCCAGCAGCTTTGGGGGTTCTAACTATGGCTACACCTTC
cdr3_aa: CASSFGGSNYGYTF

clone_size: few
v_call: TRBV20-1
j_call: TRBJ2-7
d_call: TRBD2
cdr3_nt: TGCAGTGCTCAACCTCCGGGACTAGCGGGACTTTTGTCCTACGAGCAGTACTTC
cdr3_aa: CSAQPPGLAGLLSYEQYF

clone_size: NA
v_call: TRBV27
j_call: TRBJ2-2
d_call: NA
cdr3_nt: TGTGCCAGCAGTTTCCGGGCCAACAACGGGGAGCTGTTTTTT
cdr3_aa: CASSFRANNGELFF